This TCR beta chain comes out of a study of spatial heterogeneity in lung cancer. Study context: Alpha-chain sequences were detected in numbers that were consistently lower than beta-chain sequences.

Unique molecular identifiers tagged every individual TCR cDNA molecule. TCRdb processed the 5' RACE reads anew with MiXCR; each CDR3 protein has one entry. Counted here are some 13,000 distinct CDR3 sequences, 3% to 5% occurring once; the ten biggest clones make up 40% to 45%. This clonotype occurred many times. Its antigen is undetermined. This beta chain slipped into a library made for alpha chains as a stray read, so its size is not meaningful. The time point denotes: sample taken at primary tumor resection. No cell sorting; template was whole RNA from tumor, lung tissue or PBMC. Samples were obtained from more than 70 donors, all untreated early-stage non-small cell lung cancer patients. Findings of the study overall: Ubiquitous expanded tumor TCRs showed up in blood more at resection than follow-up.

The starting material was PBMCs, obtained at surgery. The sequence derives from a male donor with early-stage non-small cell lung cancer.

DNA for the CDR3: TGTGCCAGCAGCTTAGTCGGGACAGATAACACCGGGGAGCTGTTTTTT. It codes for CASSLVGTDNTGELFF. The rearrangement links TRBV7-2 to TRBJ2-2; TRBD1 agrees at 7 bases. From germline, CDR1 is SGHTA and CDR2 FQGNSA. This CDR3 spans 16 amino acids. Trimming removed 1 base from V and 2 bases from J; junction bases left unmatched: 4.